This TCR beta chain was recovered during a study of blood T cell repertoires in COVID-19. Study information: Acute and convalescent COVID-19 samples came from the United States, Italy and Spain.

V lost 2 bases to trimming and J lost 8 bases, with 9 bases between them. Germline lookup yields CDR1 SNHLY and CDR2 FYNNEI. This CDR3 contains 13 residues. Enrollment of patients from Seattle took place during active infection, with longitudinal follow-up. Study processing details: Using reference gene primer amplification, nucleated cell counts were estimated. Clones were read by immunoSEQ multiplex PCR, and TCRdb kept only the in-frame ones, dropping some. V and J calls plus clone size are reproduced from that table; the DNA served to infer D and trimming. The data show roughly 180,000 clones, 79% seen once.

This TCR derives from a woman aged 60-75 years with COVID-19, enrolled during active disease. The sequenced material came from peripheral blood. The rearrangement uses TRBV2 and TRBJ1-4; D ambiguous. The CDR3 sequence is CASSESLGEKLFF. The DNA of the CDR3 is TGTGCCAGCAGTGAAAGTCTCGGGGAAAAACTGTTTTTT.